The clone carrying this TCR beta chain was counted at least ten times. Its antigen is not identified. These data come from a study of spatial heterogeneity in lung cancer. About the study: Beta-chain sequences were consistently detected more often than alpha-chain sequences.

Using its own MiXCR run on the 5' RACE reads, TCRdb lists one record per CDR3 protein. This table has over 10,000 distinct CDR3 sequences, more than 3% appearing once. Documented time point: sample taken at primary tumor resection. The donors, around 71 patients with untreated early-stage non-small cell lung cancer, provided the samples. The authors sequenced whole RNA from tumor, nontumor lung or frozen PBMC without sorting. Germline loops: CDR1 SGHTA, CDR2 FQGNSA. With 1 base removed from V and 2 bases from J, the gap between germline ends came to 9 bases. This CDR3 region has 14 residues. Study results and limitations: Counts that tracked tumor mutation counts were those of expanded intratumoral alpha and beta TCRs.

This receptor was obtained from a male donor with early-stage non-small cell lung cancer. J is TRBJ2-7 and V is TRBV7-2; TRBD1 is a possible D gene (6 bases). This material consisted of lung tumor tissue, taken at surgery. This CDR3 reads CASSLGTATYEQYF. CDR3 bases: TGTGCCAGCAGCTTAGGGACAGCCACCTACGAGCAGTACTTC.